Following are 6 T cell receptor beta chains from one sample sequenced in a study of radiotherapy plus CTLA-4 blockade in lung cancer. The protocol was immunoSEQ multiplex PCR, while the TCRdb copy is restricted to in-frame clones and leaves out a portion. The sample comprises around 53,000 clones, approximately 86% of which are singletons, and 15% to 20% rests with the top ten. Here the sequenced sample was peripheral blood, taken from a patient treated with radiotherapy plus ipilimumab. The receptors were gathered from a human donor with non-small cell lung cancer that progressed on radiotherapy plus ipilimumab. Some clones in this sample may be carry-over from other donors' samples.

This clone has only a few counts. Other DNA sequences of this sample code for an identical CDR3. The chain recombines TRBV7-2 with TRBJ2-1, with D tentatively TRBD1 (5 bases). This CDR3 is built from 13 residues. V was trimmed by 5 bases and J by 5 bases, leaving 10 bases between them. Germline V CDR1 and CDR2: SGHTA, FQGNSA. CDR3 sequence: CASSAGHNNEQFF. CDR3 bases: TGTGCCAGCAGCGCCGGACACAACAATGAGCAGTTCTTC.

The gene calls are TRBV6-5 and TRBJ2-7; TRBD2 is a possible D gene (5 bases). The CDR3 consists of 15 residues. V gave up 6 bases and J gave up 0 bases, with 15 bases separating them. Germline V gene data show CDR1 as MNHEY and CDR2 as SVGAGI. CDR3 sequence (DNA): TGTGCCAGCAGCCTTAGAGGCGGGCCCTCCTACGAGCAGTACGTC. Its protein product is CASSLRGGPSYEQYV.

V is TRBV28 and J is TRBJ2-7, with TRBD2 as a possible D gene (5 bases). V was clipped by 3 bases and J by 6 bases, with 15 bases between them. The CDR3 runs 14 residues. CDR1 is MDHEN, CDR2 SYDVKM, per germline. The CDR3 loop reads CASSFEEWRAEQYF. The CDR3 nucleotides read TGTGCCAGCAGTTTCGAGGAATGGCGGGCCGAGCAGTACTTC.

The genes are TRBV19 and TRBJ1-6; possibly TRBD1 for D (5 bases). CDR3 size: 15 residues. The ends were cut back, 1 base at V and 9 bases at J, with 13 bases in the middle. Germline values: CDR1 LNHDA, CDR2 SQIVND (reference sequence). The CDR3 DNA sequence: TGTGCCAGTAGTATAGTGGCGGGGGTTGGTTCACCCCTCCACTTT. It translates to CASSIVAGVGSPLHF.

The chain has TRBV18 and TRBJ2-3, with TRBD1 identical over 8 bases. Germline-derived CDR1 and CDR2 are KGHSH and LQKENI. The CDR3 extends over 14 amino acids. The V gene end was trimmed by 4 bases and the J gene end by 6 bases; junction bases not matched to a gene: 6. In DNA, the CDR3 is TGTGCCAGCTCACTGGACAGGGAGTATGATACGCAGTATTTT. Translated: CASSLDREYDTQYF.

The chain couples TRBV25-1 to TRBJ1-2; D is possibly TRBD1 (5 bases). This CDR3 is 15 amino acids long. Germline lookup yields CDR1 MGHDK and CDR2 SYGVNS. Trimming left V 1 base short and J 4 bases short, with 13 bases between. CDR3 DNA: TGTGCCAGCAGTGAATTTGGAGGGGAGGCCTATGGCTACACCTTC. Protein sequence: CASSEFGGEAYGYTF.